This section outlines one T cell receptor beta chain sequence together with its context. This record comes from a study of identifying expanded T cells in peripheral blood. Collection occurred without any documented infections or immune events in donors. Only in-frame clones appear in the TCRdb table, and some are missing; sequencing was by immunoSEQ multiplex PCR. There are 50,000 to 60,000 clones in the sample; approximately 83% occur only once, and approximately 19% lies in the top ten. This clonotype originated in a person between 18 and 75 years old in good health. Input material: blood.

The CDR3 loop reads CASSLTSGRAMSSTDTQYF. The CDR3 bases are TGTGCCAGCAGCTTAACTAGCGGGAGAGCTATGTCTAGCACAGATACGCAGTATTTT. The J gene is TRBJ2-3, the V gene TRBV7-2, with 11 bases aligning to TRBD2. The CDR3 totals 19 residues. Trimming at V came to 2 bases and at J to 0 bases, leaving 10 bases not matched to a gene. From germline, CDR1 is SGHTA and CDR2 FQGNSA.